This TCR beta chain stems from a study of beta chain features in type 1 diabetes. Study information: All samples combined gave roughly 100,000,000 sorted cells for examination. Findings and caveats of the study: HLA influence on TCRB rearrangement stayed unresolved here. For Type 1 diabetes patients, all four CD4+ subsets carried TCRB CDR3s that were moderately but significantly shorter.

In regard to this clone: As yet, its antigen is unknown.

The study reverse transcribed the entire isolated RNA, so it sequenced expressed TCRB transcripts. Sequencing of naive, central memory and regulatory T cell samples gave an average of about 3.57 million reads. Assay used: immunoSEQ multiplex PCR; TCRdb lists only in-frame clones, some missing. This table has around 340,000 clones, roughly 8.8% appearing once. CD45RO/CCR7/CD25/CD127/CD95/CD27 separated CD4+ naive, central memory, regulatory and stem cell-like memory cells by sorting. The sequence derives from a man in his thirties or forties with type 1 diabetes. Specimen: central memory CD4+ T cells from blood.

CDR3 sequence (DNA): TGTGCCAGCAGGTTACAAGGTGGTGGAAACACCATATATTTT. Protein sequence: CASRLQGGGNTIYF. The J gene is TRBJ1-3, the V gene TRBV27; the D is unclear. The germline CDR1 and CDR2 sequences are MNHEY and SMNVEV (reference sequence). This CDR3 is built from 14 residues. The germline V and J ends were trimmed by 6 bases and 3 bases, with 12 bases remaining between them.